The T cell receptor beta chain described here comes from a study of T cells in Graves' hyperthyroidism and ophthalmopathy. Study-level points and caveats: Most clonotypes expanded in the thyroid (above 0.001) were also present in blood.

Thyroid ultrasound and orbital computed tomography, with clinical symptoms and serum thyroxine and TRAb, informed diagnoses. Authors of the study amplified TCR beta CDR3 regions from RNA transcripts. When the TCR CDR3 underwent first-round RT-PCR, the HTBI primer set was used. One entry per CDR3 protein, called by TCRdb with MiXCR from the multiplex PCR reads. In the table there are roughly 380,000 distinct CDR3 sequences, 15% to 20% of which are singletons. The germline V gene encodes CDR1 SGHRS and CDR2 YFSETQ. This CDR3 spans 14 amino acids. Unmatched junction bases numbered 3, after V lost 6 bases and J lost 2 bases. In this sample, this clonotype turned up a few times. Antigen: not known.

What was sequenced was blood. The TCR originated in a woman under 30 with Graves' hyperthyroidism. The genes are TRBV5-1 and TRBJ1-3; 9 nucleotides agree with TRBD1. In nucleotides, the CDR3 is TGCGCCAGCATGGACAGGGGAGCTGGAAACACCATATATTTT. This translates into CASMDRGAGNTIYF.